The next 4 T cell receptor beta chains were all read from a single sample in a study of Ad26.COV2.S vaccination and SARS-CoV-2 variants. The treatment denotes: some 19 received Ad26.COV2.S at low or high dose, single or two shots; roughly five received placebo; per-sample allocation not given. Samples were taken on day 63 after the first vaccine or placebo injection. TCRdb's copy holds only in-frame clones and misses some; the assay was immunoSEQ multiplex PCR. The data contain 400,000 to 450,000 clones, about 90% of them singletons. The source was peripheral blood, collected in a trial of Ad26.COV2.S vaccine versus placebo. The source of these receptors is a person between 18 and 59 years old who received the Ad26.COV2.S COVID-19 vaccine or a placebo.

The chain is built from TRBV7-2 and TRBJ2-7; D is ambiguous. CDR1 is SGHTA, CDR2 FQGNSA, per germline. The CDR3 runs 13 residues. The V gene lost 4 bases and the J gene lost 1 base, with 8 bases spanning the gap. This chain's CDR3 is CASSSYTSYEQYF. The CDR3 DNA is TGTGCCAGCAGCTCGTATACTTCCTACGAGCAGTACTTC.

The CDR3 region has the DNA TGCGCCAGCAGCCAAGAAACTGCTGGGACCCAGTACTTC. Amino acid sequence: CASSQETAGTQYF. The chain couples TRBV4-3 to TRBJ2-5; D remains unclear. CDR3 size: 13 residues. Germline V gives CDR1 LGHNA, CDR2 YSLEER. Trimming left V 0 bases short and J 7 bases short, with 9 bases between.

This chain's CDR3 is CASSQDVGPAFF. Written as DNA, the CDR3 is TGCGCCAGCAGCCAAGATGTGGGGCCCGCTTTCTTT. The V gene is TRBV4-1, the J gene TRBJ1-1, with TRBD1 as a possible D gene (5 bases). This CDR3 region has 12 residues. Germline CDR1 MGHRA, CDR2 YSYEKL. Trimming removed 0 bases at V and 11 bases at J, with 10 bases between.

The chain employs TRBV9 and TRBJ2-1; 8 bases agree with TRBD1. V dropped 5 bases and J dropped 6; count of bases not matched to a gene: 16. CDR3 length equals 17 residues. Per the germline V gene, CDR1 is SGDLS and CDR2 is YYNGEE. The DNA for the CDR3 is TGTGCCAGCAGTGATGGGGCAGGGGGCGCAATTACCAATGAGCAGTTCTTC. Translated: CASSDGAGGAITNEQFF. Using reference TRBV9 and TRBJ2-1 for the parts outside the CDR3, the full variable domain is DSGVTQTPKHLITATGQRVTLRCSPRSGDLSVYWYQQSLDQGLQFLIQYYNGEERAKGNILERFSAQQFPDLHSELNLSSLELGDSALYFCASSDGAGGAITNEQFFGPGTRLTVL.